Sequencing of this TCR beta chain was carried out in a study of T cell changes during pregnancy in multiple sclerosis. Trimming removed 4 bases from V and 10 bases from J; junction bases left unmatched: 10. This CDR3 is 16 amino acids long. CDR1 is MNHNY and CDR2 is SVGAGI in the germline V gene (reference sequence). TCRdb keeps only in-frame clones here, not all; method: immunoSEQ multiplex PCR. The data show some 60,000 clones, 80% to 95% seen once. This clonotype originated in a female donor with multiple sclerosis, enrolled in a pregnancy study. This chain joins TRBV6-6 and TRBJ2-1, with TRBD2 identical over 13 bases. This specimen consisted of peripheral blood, obtained in the first trimester of pregnancy. CDR3 residues: CASSFLLAGGLGEQFF. The CDR3 region has the DNA TGTGCCAGCAGTTTTTTACTAGCGGGGGGGCTAGGAGAGCAGTTCTTC.